A selection of T cell receptor beta chains follows, all from one sample in a study of T cell repertoires in cytomegalovirus infection. These receptors' targets are unknown. MiXCR, applied by TCRdb to the reads, yields one record per CDR3 protein. The data show just over 450,000 distinct CDR3 sequences, with about two fifths seen just once and approximately 40% held by the top ten. The sequencing used cultured PBMCs, collected from culture after CMV antigen stimulation. The source of these receptors is a human donor in good health (CMV status not recorded). Some clones in this sample may be carry-over from other donors' samples. Both conserved end residues are part of each CDR3. D genes are given only for firm matches. A clone size is listed for some rows: how often the clone was seen (once, few, many), or a class if it is expanded.

abundance | d_gene | len | j_gene | v_gene | CDR3aa | CDR3nt
few | NA | 15 | TRBJ2-2 | TRBV6-6 | CASSYAGTPFGELFF | TGTGCCAGCAGTTACGCAGGGACCCCTTTTGGGGAGCTGTTTTTT
many | NA | 14 | TRBJ2-7 | TRBV7-2 | CASSLSRESREQYF | TGTGCCAGCAGCCTCTCCCGGGAGTCTCGGGAGCAGTACTTC
NA | NA | 14 | TRBJ1-2 | TRBV12-3/TRBV12-4 | CASSFGTGGYGYTF | TGTGCCAGCAGTTTTGGGACCGGCGGCTATGGCTACACCTTC
NA | NA | 14 | TRBJ2-5 | TRBV2 | CASSEAFQRETQYF | TGTGCCAGCAGTGAAGCTTTCCAGCGAGAGACCCAGTACTTC
NA | NA | 15 | TRBJ1-1 | TRBV28 | CASSLPGVGTTEAFF | TGTGCCAGCAGTTTGCCAGGGGTGGGGACCACTGAAGCTTTCTTT
NA | NA | 13 | TRBJ1-1 | TRBV12-3/TRBV12-4 | CASSNALGTEAFF | TGTGCCAGCAGCAATGCTCTGGGCACTGAAGCTTTCTTT
NA | NA | 13 | TRBJ2-1 | TRBV7-8 | CASSLRGNGEQFF | TGTGCCAGCAGCTTAAGGGGGAACGGTGAGCAGTTCTTC
NA | NA | 14 | TRBJ1-5 | TRBV12-3/TRBV12-4 | CASRRDGPNQPQHF | TGTGCCAGCAGACGGGACGGACCCAATCAGCCCCAGCATTTT
NA | NA | 15 | TRBJ1-2 | TRBV12-3/TRBV12-4 | CASRGTGRLNYGYTF | TGTGCCAGCAGGGGGACGGGACGCCTTAACTATGGCTACACCTTC
NA | NA | 16 | TRBJ1-6 | TRBV23-1 | CASSRAGYSYNSPLHF | TGCGCCAGCAGTCGTGCCGGGTACTCCTATAATTCACCCCTCCACTTT
NA | TRBD1 | 15 | TRBJ1-2 | TRBV5-4 | CASSPAEGGGNGYTF | TGTGCCAGCAGCCCGGCGGAAGGGGGCGGGAATGGCTACACCTTC
NA | NA | 15 | TRBJ2-7 | TRBV5-6 | CASSIFDSRSYEQYF | TGTGCCAGCAGCATCTTTGACAGTAGATCCTACGAGCAGTACTTC
NA | NA | 15 | TRBJ2-7 | TRBV27 | CASSPSWGGVHEQYF | TGTGCCAGTAGTCCCTCGTGGGGCGGTGTCCACGAGCAGTACTTC
NA | TRBD2 | 14 | TRBJ2-5 | TRBV6-5 | CASSSGTSGRSRYF | TGTGCCAGCAGTTCTGGGACTAGCGGGAGGTCCCGGTACTTC
NA | TRBD1 | 15 | TRBJ1-1 | TRBV6-2/TRBV6-3 | CASSYFQGGNTEAFF | TGTGCCAGCAGTTACTTCCAGGGGGGGAACACTGAAGCTTTCTTT
NA | NA | 16 | TRBJ1-5 | TRBV15 | CATSRGSLAGNQPQHF | TGTGCCACCAGCAGAGGGTCCCTCGCCGGCAATCAGCCCCAGCATTTT
once | NA | 14 | TRBJ1-5 | TRBV2 | CASSGRRTNQPQHF | TGTGCCAGCAGCGGGAGACGGACTAATCAGCCCCAGCATTTT
NA | NA | 11 | TRBJ1-2 | TRBV7-2 | CASRSSPGYTF | TGTGCCAGCAGATCCTCTCCTGGCTACACCTTC
NA | NA | 15 | TRBJ2-1 | TRBV7-9 | CASSQQNSMYNEQFF | TGTGCCAGCAGCCAGCAGAACAGTATGTACAATGAGCAGTTCTTC
few | NA | 17 | TRBJ2-1 | TRBV5-3 | CASSLGPSQNSYNEQFF | TGTGCCAGCAGCTTGGGACCCTCACAAAACTCCTACAATGAGCAGTTCTTC
few | TRBD2 | 15 | TRBJ2-1 | TRBV7-2 | CASSPSGRAENEQFF | TGTGCCAGCAGCCCTAGCGGGAGGGCCGAGAATGAGCAGTTCTTC
few | NA | 14 | TRBJ2-5 | TRBV6-6 | CASSYSGTEETQYF | TGTGCCAGCAGTTACTCGGGGACCGAAGAGACCCAGTACTTC
NA | NA | 11 | TRBJ2-3 | TRBV2 | CASKGSDTQYF | TGTGCCAGCAAGGGCTCAGATACGCAGTATTTT
NA | TRBD1 | 15 | TRBJ1-2 | TRBV7-6 | CASSSEPGGWYGYTF | TGTGCCAGCAGCTCAGAACCAGGGGGTTGGTATGGCTACACCTTC
few | NA | 16 | TRBJ2-3 | TRBV7-2 | CASSPPRGSSTDTQYF | TGTGCCAGCAGCCCGCCCCGGGGGAGTAGCACAGATACGCAGTATTTT
NA | NA | 15 | TRBJ2-3 | TRBV10-3 | CASLRGVRGTDTQYF | TGTGCCAGCCTGCGTGGGGTACGGGGCACAGATACGCAGTATTTT
NA | TRBD2 | 17 | TRBJ2-1 | TRBV2 | CASSESPWSGRADEQFF | TGTGCCAGCAGTGAATCCCCATGGAGCGGGAGGGCCGATGAGCAGTTCTTC
NA | TRBD1 | 15 | TRBJ2-7 | TRBV7-2 | CASSLRAGGVDEQYF | TGTGCCAGCAGCTTAAGGGCAGGGGGCGTCGACGAGCAGTACTTC
NA | NA | 13 | TRBJ2-1 | TRBV20-1 | CSAYLSGPNEQFF | TGCAGTGCATACCTGTCGGGGCCCAATGAGCAGTTCTTC
NA | NA | 14 | TRBJ2-5 | TRBV7-2 | CASSFRRGPETQYF | TGTGCCAGCAGCTTTCGCCGGGGGCCCGAGACCCAGTACTTC
NA | NA | 14 | TRBJ2-1 | TRBV20-1 | CSALRGAVYNEQFF | TGCAGTGCTCTCCGGGGAGCGGTCTACAATGAGCAGTTCTTC
few | TRBD1 | 15 | TRBJ2-3 | TRBV6-2/TRBV6-3 | CASRPGQGRSDTQYF | TGTGCCAGCAGACCCGGACAGGGCCGGTCAGATACGCAGTATTTT
NA | NA | 15 | TRBJ1-3 | TRBV18 | CASSPPGMTGNTIYF | TGTGCCAGCTCACCACCTGGTATGACGGGAAACACCATATATTTT
NA | TRBD2 | 16 | TRBJ2-3 | TRBV20-1 | CSARDVWTSTGGTQYF | TGCAGTGCTAGAGATGTGTGGACTTCGACGGGAGGTACGCAGTATTTT
NA | TRBD2 | 16 | TRBJ2-3 | TRBV20-1 | CSARGGLAGVKDTQYF | TGCAGTGCTAGAGGGGGACTAGCGGGGGTAAAGGATACGCAGTATTTT
NA | TRBD1 | 16 | TRBJ2-1 | TRBV20-1 | CSALPIPGQGGNEQFF | TGCAGTGCCTTGCCAATCCCGGGACAGGGTGGCAATGAGCAGTTCTTC
few | TRBD2 | 15 | TRBJ2-1 | TRBV6-1 | CASSDGLAGRNEQFF | TGTGCCAGCAGTGACGGACTAGCGGGACGGAATGAGCAGTTCTTC
NA | NA | 13 | TRBJ2-5 | TRBV6-1 | CASTQGIRETQYF | TGTGCCAGCACACAGGGTATTCGGGAGACCCAGTACTTC
NA | TRBD1 | 13 | TRBJ1-6 | TRBV20-1 | CSAGTADNSPLHF | TGCAGTGCAGGGACAGCCGACAATTCACCCCTCCACTTT
few | TRBD1 | 14 | TRBJ1-2 | TRBV4-1 | CASSPGTGVGRYTF | TGCGCCAGCAGTCCCGGGACAGGGGTCGGTCGCTACACCTTC
NA | NA | 15 | TRBJ2-3 | TRBV19 | CASSIAVTSTDTQYF | TGTGCCAGTAGTATAGCGGTAACGAGCACAGATACGCAGTATTTT
few | NA | 13 | TRBJ1-5 | TRBV6-1 | CASSGQTDQPQHF | TGTGCCAGCAGTGGACAGACCGATCAGCCCCAGCATTTT
NA | NA | 12 | TRBJ2-3 | TRBV9 | CASSPLADTQYF | TGTGCCAGCAGCCCCCTAGCGGATACGCAGTATTTT
NA | NA | 13 | TRBJ2-3 | TRBV2 | CASSEALEDTQYF | TGTGCCAGCAGTGAAGCGTTGGAAGATACGCAGTATTTT
NA | NA | 15 | TRBJ2-3 | TRBV7-9 | CASSLLRVSTDTQYF | TGTGCCAGCAGCTTACTCCGGGTCAGCACAGATACGCAGTATTTT
NA | NA | 14 | TRBJ2-7 | TRBV7-8 | CASSSRPGGYEQYF | TGTGCCAGCAGCTCTAGACCGGGTGGCTACGAGCAGTACTTC
NA | NA | 14 | TRBJ2-3 | TRBV11-2 | CATTSRPSTDTQYF | TGTGCCACCACTAGCCGCCCTAGCACAGATACGCAGTATTTT
few | TRBD2 | 14 | TRBJ2-3 | TRBV6-1 | CASSASGGWDTQYF | TGTGCCAGCAGTGCTAGCGGGGGATGGGATACGCAGTATTTT
NA | TRBD2 | 16 | TRBJ2-1 | TRBV12-3/TRBV12-4 | CASRPLGGGTYNEQFF | TGTGCCAGCAGACCCTTGGGGGGGGGGACCTACAATGAGCAGTTCTTC
NA | TRBD2 | 16 | TRBJ2-7 | TRBV2 | CASGTSGGLSSYEQYF | TGTGCCAGCGGGACTAGCGGGGGGCTCAGCTCCTACGAGCAGTACTTC
NA | TRBD2 | 13 | TRBJ2-1 | TRBV12-3/TRBV12-4 | CASPSGGVDEQFF | TGTGCCAGCCCCTCGGGGGGGGTCGATGAGCAGTTCTTC
NA | NA | 15 | TRBJ2-5 | TRBV10-3 | CAISEDRRGRETQYF | TGTGCCATCAGTGAGGACAGGAGGGGGCGCGAGACCCAGTACTTC
NA | NA | 13 | TRBJ1-1 | TRBV5-4 | CASSLEADTEAFF | TGTGCCAGCAGCTTGGAGGCGGACACTGAAGCTTTCTTT
NA | NA | 14 | TRBJ2-5 | TRBV20-1 | CSAIAGSRQETQYF | TGCAGTGCCATCGCCGGGAGTCGTCAAGAGACCCAGTACTTC
NA | NA | 14 | TRBJ2-3 | TRBV7-9 | CASSPRRSTDTQYF | TGTGCCAGCAGCCCTCGCAGAAGCACAGATACGCAGTATTTT